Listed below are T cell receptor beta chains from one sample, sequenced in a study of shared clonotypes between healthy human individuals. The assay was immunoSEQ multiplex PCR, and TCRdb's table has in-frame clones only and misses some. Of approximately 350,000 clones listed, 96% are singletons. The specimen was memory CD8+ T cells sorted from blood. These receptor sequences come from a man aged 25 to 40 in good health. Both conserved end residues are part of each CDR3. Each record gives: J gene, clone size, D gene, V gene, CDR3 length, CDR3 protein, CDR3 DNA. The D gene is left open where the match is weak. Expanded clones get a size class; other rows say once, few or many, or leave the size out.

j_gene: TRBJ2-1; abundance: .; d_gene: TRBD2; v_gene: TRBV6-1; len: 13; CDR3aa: CASSEVVSGEQFF; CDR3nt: TGTGCCAGCAGTGAAGTGGTTAGCGGGGAGCAGTTCTTC
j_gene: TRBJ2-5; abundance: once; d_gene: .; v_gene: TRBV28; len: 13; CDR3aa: CASRTSPQETQYF; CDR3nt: TGTGCCAGCAGAACTAGTCCCCAAGAGACCCAGTACTTC
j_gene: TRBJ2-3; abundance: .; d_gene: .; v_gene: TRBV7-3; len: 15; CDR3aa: CASSLRGGLTDTQYF; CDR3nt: TGTGCCAGCAGCTTAAGGGGCGGACTCACAGATACGCAGTATTTT
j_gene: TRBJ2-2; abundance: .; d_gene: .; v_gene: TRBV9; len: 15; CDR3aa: CASSVVAGPTGELFF; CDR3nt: TGTGCCAGCAGCGTAGTGGCGGGCCCCACCGGGGAGCTGTTTTTT
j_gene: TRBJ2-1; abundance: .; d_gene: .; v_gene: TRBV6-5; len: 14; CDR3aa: CASSYFSGPNEQFF; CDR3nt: TGTGCCAGCAGTTACTTTAGCGGTCCCAATGAGCAGTTCTTC
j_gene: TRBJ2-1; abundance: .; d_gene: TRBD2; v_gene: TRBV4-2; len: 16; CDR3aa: CASSQDPGLADNEQFF; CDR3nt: TGTGCCAGCAGCCAAGATCCGGGACTAGCAGACAATGAGCAGTTCTTC
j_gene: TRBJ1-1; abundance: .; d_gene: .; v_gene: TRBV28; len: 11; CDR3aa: CAIGWGTEAFF; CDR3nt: TGTGCTATAGGATGGGGCACTGAAGCTTTCTTT
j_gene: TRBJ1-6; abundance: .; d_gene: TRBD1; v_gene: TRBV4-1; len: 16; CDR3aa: CASSQDHNRGNSPLHF; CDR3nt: TGCGCCAGCAGCCAAGATCACAACAGGGGTAATTCACCCCTCCACTTT
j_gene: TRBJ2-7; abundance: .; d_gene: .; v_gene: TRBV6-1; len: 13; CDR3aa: CASSVIHPYEQYF; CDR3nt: TGTGCCAGCAGTGTCATACACCCCTACGAGCAGTACTTC
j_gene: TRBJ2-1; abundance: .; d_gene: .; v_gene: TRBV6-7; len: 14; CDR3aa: CASSYSNQVPPQFF; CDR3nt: TGTGCCAGCAGTTACTCGAATCAGGTGCCCCCGCAGTTCTTC
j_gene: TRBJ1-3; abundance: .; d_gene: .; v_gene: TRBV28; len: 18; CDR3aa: CASSLWTTGLSSGNTIYF; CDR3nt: TGTGCCAGCAGTTTATGGACCACCGGGTTATCCTCTGGAAACACCATATATTTT
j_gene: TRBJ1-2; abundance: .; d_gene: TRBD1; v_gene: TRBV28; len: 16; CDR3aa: CASSLGDRGQYYGYTF; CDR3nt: TGTGCCAGCAGTTTAGGCGACAGGGGGCAGTACTATGGCTACACCTTC
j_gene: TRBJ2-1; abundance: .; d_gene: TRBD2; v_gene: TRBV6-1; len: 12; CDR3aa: CASSEERESRFF; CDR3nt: TGTGCCAGCAGTGAGGAGCGGGAGTCCAGGTTCTTC
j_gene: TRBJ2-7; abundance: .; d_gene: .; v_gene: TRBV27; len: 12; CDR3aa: CASSPLRGEQYF; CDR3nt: TGTGCCAGCAGTCCCCTTAGGGGGGAGCAGTACTTC
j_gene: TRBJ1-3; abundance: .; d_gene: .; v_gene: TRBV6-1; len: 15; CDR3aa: CASSGNSFSGNTIYF; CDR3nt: TGTGCCAGCAGTGGGAACAGTTTCTCTGGAAACACCATATATTTT
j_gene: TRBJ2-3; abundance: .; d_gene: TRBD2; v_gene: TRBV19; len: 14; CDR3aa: CASTGTSGTDTQYF; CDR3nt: TGTGCCAGTACCGGGACTAGCGGGACAGATACGCAGTATTTT